The 30 T cell receptor beta chains in this list originate from one sample, sequenced in a study of cytomegalovirus exposure and HLA in healthy donors. Profiled with immunoSEQ multiplex PCR; TCRdb holds only in-frame clones, not every one. The table has about 160,000 clones, around nine tenths seen once. Sequencing was carried out using PBMCs. The source is a young woman in good health and CMV-seronegative.

The sample holds one count of this clone. This sample includes further DNA sequences coding for the same CDR3. The chain uses TRBV29-1 and TRBJ1-1, with D unclear. Germline V CDR1 and CDR2: SQVTM, ANQGSEA. CDR3 length equals 12 residues. The ends were cut back, 7 bases at V and 1 base at J, with 10 bases in the middle. CDR3: CSGDRGNTEAFF. The CDR3 nucleotides read TGCAGCGGCGATCGGGGGAACACTGAAGCTTTCTTT.

The chain carries TRBV5-1 and TRBJ2-7; D gene uncertain. V lost 0 bases, J lost 4 bases, and 11 bases lay in between. The CDR3 consists of 14 residues. Germline lookup yields CDR1 SGHRS and CDR2 YFSETQ. The CDR3 nucleotides read TGCGCCAGCAGCTTGGGGGCAGCAGATTACGAGCAGTACTTC. Its translation is CASSLGAADYEQYF.

This chain links TRBV11-2 with TRBJ1-4; D is ambiguous. Trimming stripped 5 bases from V and 8 bases from J, with 12 bases between. This CDR3 is 13 amino acids long. The germline V gene has CDR1 SGHAT and CDR2 FQNNGV. The CDR3 DNA reads TGTGCCAGCAGCCCCCTGGGAGGAGAAAAACTGTTTTTT. This codes for CASSPLGGEKLFF.

The chain combines TRBV9 with TRBJ2-1; the match to TRBD2 covers 10 bases. The CDR3 has 15 amino acids. The germline V gene encodes CDR1 SGDLS and CDR2 YYNGEE. The trim removed 3 bases at V and 3 bases at J, leaving 3 bases unmatched. The CDR3 sequence: CASSGLAGVYNEQFF. CDR3 nucleotide sequence: TGTGCCAGCAGCGGTCTAGCGGGGGTCTACAATGAGCAGTTCTTC.

This clone came up once. The J gene is TRBJ2-1, the V gene TRBV30; TRBD2 agrees at 13 bases. The V and J ends lost 0 bases and 6 bases, in that order; junction bases with no gene match: 2. The CDR3 is 15 amino acids. Germline V gives CDR1 GTSNPN, CDR2 SVGIG (reference sequence). CDR3 region: CAWSVLAGGPNEQFF. The DNA of the CDR3 is TGTGCCTGGAGTGTACTAGCGGGGGGGCCCAATGAGCAGTTCTTC.

The sample holds one count of this clone. The CDR3 DNA is TGCGCCAGCAGCTTGGGACAGGCCAGCCCCGGGGAGCTGTTTTTT. Translating gives CASSLGQASPGELFF. This chain connects TRBV5-1 to TRBJ2-2; D is perhaps TRBD1 (6 bases). The CDR3 has 15 residues. The ends were cut back, 0 bases at V and 6 bases at J, with 12 bases in the middle. Germline CDR1 and CDR2: SGHRS and YFSETQ.

This chain joins TRBV27 and TRBJ2-1, with TRBD2 as a possible D gene (5 bases). Germline CDR1 and CDR2: MNHEY and SMNVEV (reference sequence). The CDR3 has 13 residues. V shed 6 bases and J shed 8 bases, with 14 bases lying between them. The CDR3 region is CASRLGLAHEQFF. As DNA, the CDR3 is TGTGCCAGCAGACTAGGGCTAGCTCATGAGCAGTTCTTC.

The J gene is TRBJ2-7, the V gene TRBV29-1; D gene ambiguous. There are 12 residues in the CDR3. Trimming took 7 bases from V and 2 from J, leaving 12 bases between them. Germline V gene data show CDR1 as SQVTM and CDR2 as ANQGSEA. CDR3 coding DNA: TGCAGCGGCCGGAACAGCACCTACGAGCAGTACTTC. Protein: CSGRNSTYEQYF.

This chain connects TRBV19 to TRBJ1-2; 9 bases map to TRBD1. Germline trimming cut 7 bases from V and 8 bases from J; bases unmatched to any gene: 11. Germline assignment: CDR1 LNHDA and CDR2 SQIVND (reference sequence). This CDR3 has 14 amino acids. CDR3: CASTDLDRGYGYTF. As DNA, the CDR3 is TGTGCCAGTACGGACTTGGACAGGGGCTACGGCTACACCTTC.

The rearrangement joins TRBV18 to TRBJ2-7, with 10 positions matching TRBD1. The CDR3 length is 13 residues. CDR1 is KGHSH, CDR2 LQKENI, per germline. After removal of 4 bases from V and 4 bases from J, the junction contained 1 base not matched to a gene. The CDR3 here is CASSRGQGYEQYF. The CDR3 DNA reads as TGTGCCAGCTCACGGGGACAGGGGTACGAGCAGTACTTC.

CDR3 bases: TGTGCCAGCAGTTATCGGGGGAAAAACATTCAGTACTTC. The encoded protein is CASSYRGKNIQYF. The chain joins TRBV27 to TRBJ2-4, with a tentative D call TRBD2 (6 bases). The V end was cut by 4 bases, the J end by 4 bases, with 8 bases between. Germline lookup yields CDR1 MNHEY and CDR2 SMNVEV (reference sequence). The CDR3 length is 13 residues.

The genes are TRBV27 and TRBJ2-3; 8 bases agree with TRBD1. The V and J ends lost 5 bases and 8 bases, in that order; junction bases with no gene match: 0. The CDR3 runs to 11 residues. Germline-derived CDR1 and CDR2 are MNHEY and SMNVEV (reference sequence). CDR3 in DNA: TGTGCCAGCAGTACAGGGGGTACGCAGTATTTT. It translates to CASSTGGTQYF.

The chain couples TRBV6-1 to TRBJ1-5; TRBD1 might be the D (6 bases). Trimming took 4 bases from V and 9 from J, leaving 19 bases between them. Germline V gene lookup returns CDR1 MNHNS and CDR2 SASEGT. The CDR3 has 15 residues. CDR3 coding DNA: TGTGCCAGCAGTGGGGCCCCGACGGGGGGCGGGCCCCAGCATTTT. This gives the protein CASSGAPTGGGPQHF.

This clone was observed a handful of times. This sequence joins TRBV10-1 and TRBJ1-5; D gene uncertain. Trimming took 6 bases from V and 3 from J, leaving 6 bases between them. CDR1 and CDR2 (germline): WNHNN, SYGVQD (reference sequence). There are 12 residues in the CDR3. CDR3 DNA: TGCGCCAGCAGGAGGTTCAATCAGCCCCAGCATTTT. Encoded protein: CASRRFNQPQHF.

V and J are TRBV7-9 and TRBJ1-2; possibly TRBD1 for D (5 bases). The CDR3 is 15 amino acids. Trimming pared 10 bases from V and 6 bases from J, leaving 24 bases between. CDR1 is SEHNR, CDR2 FQNEAQ, per germline (reference sequence). The CDR3 sequence: CATSEGVRVRNGYTF. Written as DNA, the CDR3 is TGTGCCACCTCGGAAGGGGTTAGGGTCCGTAATGGCTACACCTTC.

The chain carries TRBV7-9 and TRBJ1-2; 7 bases fit TRBD1. CDR1 SEHNR and CDR2 FQNEAQ come from the germline V gene (reference sequence). The CDR3 is 16 residues long. The junction had 11 bases not matched to a gene; V was cut back by 5 bases and J by 2 bases. CDR3 protein: CASSTIRAGGNYGYTF. The CDR3 region has the DNA TGTGCCAGCAGCACCATCAGGGCAGGGGGGAACTATGGCTACACCTTC.

This chain uses TRBV2 with TRBJ1-5, with D perhaps matching TRBD1 (6 bases). CDR1 is SNHLY and CDR2 is FYNNEI in the germline V gene. V dropped 3 bases and J dropped 2 bases, with 20 bases sitting between them. This CDR3 comprises 18 residues. The chain's CDR3 is CASSERAIGGFGNQPQHF. Written as DNA, the CDR3 is TGTGCCAGCAGTGAGCGAGCTATAGGGGGATTCGGCAATCAGCCCCAGCATTTT.

The chain uses TRBV11-2 and TRBJ2-7; tentative D call: TRBD2 (5 bases). V gave up 5 bases and J gave up 6 bases, with 11 bases separating them. The germline V gene has CDR1 SGHAT and CDR2 FQNNGV. CDR3 length: 12 residues. CDR3 coding DNA: TGTGCCAGCAGCCCTATCGCGGGCGAGCAGTACTTC. Its translation: CASSPIAGEQYF.

This clone is a singleton in its sample. The V call is TRBV15, the J call TRBJ2-7; 7 positions match TRBD2. From germline, CDR1 is LNHNV and CDR2 YYDKDF (reference sequence). With 0 bases clipped from V and 0 bases from J, the junction kept 2 bases outside the gene matches. CDR3 length: 15 residues. In DNA form, the CDR3 reads TGTGCCACCAGCAGAGACGGCGGGAGCTCCTACGAGCAGTACTTC. As protein: CATSRDGGSSYEQYF.

The CDR3 DNA sequence: TGTGCCAGCAGTGAAGCCCAACCGGGGAACACTGAAGCTTTCTTT. It specifies CASSEAQPGNTEAFF. The genes are TRBV2 and TRBJ1-1, with D hard to call. Germline V gene lookup returns CDR1 SNHLY and CDR2 FYNNEI. The CDR3 loop spans 15 amino acids. Between the trimmed V and J ends, which lost 0 bases and 1 base, there was a span of 9 bases.

The chain combines TRBV20-1 with TRBJ2-5; D uncertain. The CDR3 consists of 11 residues. V lost 6 bases, J lost 2 bases, and 7 bases lay in between. The germline V gene has CDR1 DFQATT and CDR2 SNEGSKA (reference sequence). In nucleotides, the CDR3 is TGCAGTGCCGGTTGGCAAGAGACCCAGTACTTC. Translated: CSAGWQETQYF.

CDR3 sequence reads: CASSLQGPNQPQHF. In DNA, the CDR3 is TGTGCCAGCAGCTTACAGGGGCCTAATCAGCCCCAGCATTTT. The gene calls are TRBV5-6 and TRBJ1-5; TRBD1 agrees at 7 bases. Per germline, CDR1 SGHDT and CDR2 YYEEEE. V dropped 2 bases and J dropped 4; count of bases not matched to a gene: 3. The CDR3 is made up of 14 amino acids.

The chain uses TRBV10-3 and TRBJ1-1; possible D gene TRBD1, 5 bases. CDR1 is ENHRY, CDR2 SYGVKD, per germline. V gave up 6 bases and J gave up 4 bases, with 12 bases separating them. The CDR3 contains 13 residues. CDR3 DNA: TGTGCCATCAGACCGGGGGAGTCCACTGAAGCTTTCTTT. Protein sequence: CAIRPGESTEAFF.

This chain uses TRBV6-1 with TRBJ2-7, with D tentatively TRBD1 (5 bases). Trimming cost V 2 bases and J 2 bases, with 13 bases left between them. Germline CDR1 and CDR2: MNHNS and SASEGT. The CDR3 extends over 15 amino acids. CDR3 bases: TGTGCCAGCAGTGAATTAGGGGCTCCCCCCTACGAGCAGTACTTC. Its protein is CASSELGAPPYEQYF.

The J gene is TRBJ2-1, the V gene TRBV7-9; possibly TRBD2 for D (6 bases). The CDR3 spans 17 residues. V was cut by 5 bases and J by 8 bases, with 25 bases left in between. Germline loops: CDR1 SEHNR, CDR2 FQNEAQ (reference sequence). The CDR3 DNA reads as TGTGCCAGCAGCGCCAGCCTTGGAGGGGCGCTTAACTATGAGCAGTTCTTC. This encodes CASSASLGGALNYEQFF.

This clone was counted many times. The genes are TRBV7-2 and TRBJ1-2, with 8 bases aligning to TRBD1. V lost 5 bases, J lost 7 bases, and 9 bases stayed unmatched. CDR3 size: 14 residues. Germline values: CDR1 SGHTA, CDR2 FQGNSA. The DNA for the CDR3 is TGTGCCAGCAGCCATGACAGGGGACCGGGTGGCTACACCTTC. It specifies CASSHDRGPGGYTF.

The chain combines TRBV30 with TRBJ1-6; TRBD1 might be the D (5 bases). Germline V gene data show CDR1 as GTSNPN and CDR2 as SVGIG (reference sequence). The CDR3 is 15 residues long. Trimming removed 4 bases at V and 5 bases at J, with 15 bases between. In nucleotides, the CDR3 is TGTGCCTGGAATGAGGGGCGCGGGGATAATTCACCCCTCCACTTT. Its protein product is CAWNEGRGDNSPLHF.

The V call is TRBV6-6, the J call TRBJ1-5; D perhaps matches TRBD1 (5 bases). The germline CDR1 and CDR2 sequences are MNHNY and SVGAGI (reference sequence). V was trimmed by 6 bases and J by 3 bases, leaving 9 bases between them. There are 13 residues in the CDR3. CDR3 amino acids: CASRGGDNQPQHF. The CDR3, as DNA: TGTGCCAGCAGGGGGGGGGACAATCAGCCCCAGCATTTT.

Only a few counts were recorded for this clone. The chain has TRBV5-1 and TRBJ1-6, with a weak D call TRBD1 (5 bases). Germline CDR1 and CDR2: SGHRS and YFSETQ. Trimming stripped 0 bases from V and 11 bases from J, with 21 bases between. CDR3 length equals 17 residues. Here the CDR3 reads CASSLVTIAQGVAPLHF. The CDR3 nucleotides are TGCGCCAGCAGCTTGGTGACAATAGCCCAAGGGGTCGCACCCCTCCACTTT.

This clone has a handful of counts. The J gene is TRBJ1-1, the V gene TRBV5-8; no definite D call. The germline gives CDR1 SGHTS, CDR2 YDEGEE. The CDR3 has 13 amino acids. Trimming shortened V by 4 bases and J by 3 bases, and 10 bases separated the two germline ends. For the CDR3, the DNA is TGTGCCAGCAGCCGAGCGGATTACACTGAAGCTTTCTTT. It yields the protein CASSRADYTEAFF.